The 24 T cell receptor beta chains presented below share a single source sample, sequenced in a study of T cells in Graves' hyperthyroidism and ophthalmopathy. What was amplified from RNA transcripts were TCR beta CDR3 regions. TCR CDR3 regions were first amplified by RT-PCR with HTBI primers. TCRdb reanalysed the multiplex PCR reads using MiXCR and keeps one entry per CDR3 protein. The sample records about 290,000 distinct CDR3 sequences, approximately 12% being singletons. Sequences were obtained from blood. The receptors were gathered from a woman younger than 45 with Graves' hyperthyroidism that later progressed to Graves' ophthalmopathy.

This clonotype showed up many times. The chain combines TRBV6-2 or TRBV6-3 with TRBJ2-2, with TRBD2 identical over 7 bases. CDR1 is MNHEY, CDR2 SVGEGT, per germline. Trimming at V came to 6 bases and at J to 4 bases, leaving 14 bases not matched to a gene. CDR3 length: 17 amino acids. The CDR3 bases are TGTGCCAGCAGCCCACCACCTGCGGGACTACGCACCGGGGAGCTGTTTTTT. Translation: CASSPPPAGLRTGELFF.

This clonotype was counted only a few times. V usage is TRBV6-2 or TRBV6-3 and J usage is TRBJ2-7; 9 nucleotides line up with TRBD2. The CDR3 spans 16 residues. The junction had 7 bases not matched to a gene; V was cut back by 2 bases and J by 2 bases. The germline CDR1 and CDR2 sequences are MNHEY and SVGEGT. The CDR3 reads CASSYKRLAGTYEQYF. CDR3 coding DNA: TGTGCCAGCAGTTACAAGAGGCTAGCGGGAACCTACGAGCAGTACTTC.

The V and J genes are TRBV5-1 and TRBJ1-1, with 7 bases aligning to TRBD1. The CDR3 contains 14 residues. J gave up 3 bases and V 5 bases, and 7 bases lay outside the gene matches. CDR1 and CDR2 (germline): SGHRS, YFSETQ. The CDR3 spells CASSSGQSYTEAFF. In nucleotides, the CDR3 is TGCGCCAGCAGTTCGGGACAGTCCTACACTGAAGCTTTCTTT. Supplemented by reference TRBV5-1 and TRBJ1-1, the full variable domain reads KAGVTQTPRYLIKTRGQQVTLSCSPISGHRSVSWYQQTPGQGLQFLFEYFSETQRNKGNFPGRFSGRQFSNSRSEMNVSTLELGDSALYLCASSSGQSYTEAFFGQGTRLTVV.

This clonotype was counted at least ten times. In nucleotides, the CDR3 is TGCGCCAGCAGCCAGAACGATCTTGTTCTGGGACCCGAAGCTTTCTTT. It encodes CASSQNDLVLGPEAFF. This chain connects TRBV4-1 to TRBJ1-1; possibly TRBD1 for D (5 bases). Trimming stripped 3 bases from V and 8 bases from J, with 22 bases between. Germline CDR1 reads MGHRA; CDR2 reads YSYEKL. The CDR3 loop spans 16 amino acids.

This clonotype was counted ten times or more. This sequence joins TRBV6-2 or TRBV6-3 and TRBJ1-1; D unclear. This CDR3 has 13 residues. The germline V and J ends were trimmed by 6 bases and 3 bases, with 11 bases remaining between them. CDR1 is MNHEY, CDR2 SVGEGT, per germline. The CDR3 reads CASRTTRHTEAFF. CDR3 sequence (DNA): TGTGCCAGCAGGACCACGAGGCACACTGAAGCTTTCTTT.

The sample holds many counts of this clonotype. This chain links TRBV11-2 with TRBJ2-1, with 7 bases lining up with TRBD1. CDR1 is SGHAT, CDR2 FQNNGV, per germline. Losses at the gene ends were 2 bases for V and 6 bases for J; bases not matched to a gene: 10. The CDR3 covers 16 residues. CDR3 loop: CASSLYGDRDSNEQFF. The CDR3 coding sequence is TGTGCCAGCAGCTTATACGGAGACAGGGATTCCAATGAGCAGTTCTTC.

This clonotype showed up many times. The rearrangement joins TRBV19 to TRBJ1-1; 9 positions agree with TRBD1. Losses at the gene ends were 5 bases for V and 1 base for J; bases not matched to a gene: 5. The CDR3 contains 15 residues. Germline-derived CDR1 and CDR2 are LNHDA and SQIVND (reference sequence). CDR3 in DNA: TGTGCCAGTAGTGCGGACAGGGGCTCGAACACTGAAGCTTTCTTT. Its protein is CASSADRGSNTEAFF.

The genes are TRBV10-1 and TRBJ1-6; the match to TRBD1 covers 10 bases. CDR1 is WNHNN and CDR2 is SYGVQD in the germline V gene (reference sequence). This CDR3 comprises 12 residues. The V segment lost 11 bases and the J segment 7 bases; nucleotides outside the gene matches: 2. The CDR3 DNA reads as TGCGCCTGGGGACAGGGGAATTCACCCCTCCACTTT. It translates to CAWGQGNSPLHF.

This clonotype has ten or more counts. The genes are TRBV30 and TRBJ1-1; D is unclear. The CDR3 has 12 residues. Looked up from germline, CDR1 is GTSNPN and CDR2 is SVGIG (reference sequence). V lost 2 bases and J 0 bases, leaving 4 bases between the germline ends. The DNA for the CDR3 is TGTGCCTGGAGTACCATGAACACTGAAGCTTTCTTT. Residues: CAWSTMNTEAFF.

This clonotype was counted at least ten times. In DNA form, the CDR3 reads TGTGCCAGCAATTCCTCCCTAACTGAAGCTTTCTTT. Amino acid sequence: CASNSSLTEAFF. The V and J genes are TRBV28 and TRBJ1-1; D ambiguous. With 7 bases removed from V and 5 bases from J, the gap between germline ends came to 11 bases. The CDR3 runs 12 residues. Germline values: CDR1 MDHEN, CDR2 SYDVKM.

This clonotype was found a few times. The chain has TRBV9 and TRBJ2-6; D is unclear. From germline, CDR1 is SGDLS and CDR2 YYNGEE. The CDR3 covers 15 residues. Trimming stripped 0 bases from V and 1 base from J, with 5 bases between. CDR3 DNA sequence: TGTGCCAGCAGCGTAGACAATTCTGGGGCCAACGTCCTGACTTTC. Amino acids: CASSVDNSGANVLTF.

This rearrangement joins TRBV7-3 to TRBJ2-2; tentative D call: TRBD1 (5 bases). CDR1 and CDR2 (germline): SGHTA, FQGTGA. V lost 4 bases and J 1 base, leaving 7 bases between the germline ends. The CDR3 extends over 14 amino acids. CDR3 in DNA: TGTGCCAGCAGCTCAGGGATGAACACCGGGGAGCTGTTTTTT. It yields the protein CASSSGMNTGELFF.

There are many counts of this clonotype. The chain employs TRBV7-9 and TRBJ2-7; 10 bases are a match to TRBD2. V shed 0 bases, J shed 5 bases, and the junction held 7 bases outside the gene matches. From germline, CDR1 is SEHNR and CDR2 FQNEAQ (reference sequence). This CDR3 contains 16 residues. The CDR3 reads CASSLARGLAPNEQYF. The CDR3 region has the DNA TGTGCCAGCAGCTTAGCTAGGGGACTAGCGCCAAACGAGCAGTACTTC.

In the case of this clonotype: This may arise from a read error, as a much more abundant clone is one base away. V and J are TRBV20-1 and TRBJ2-7; TRBD2 matches 14 bases. The germline V gene encodes CDR1 DFQATT and CDR2 SNEGSKA (reference sequence). The CDR3 is 16 amino acids. The trim removed 5 bases at V and 5 bases at J, leaving 11 bases unmatched. The CDR3 sequence: CSAGGLAGGNVNEQYF. The CDR3 nucleotides are TGCAGTGCTGGAGGACTAGCGGGAGGCAATGTCAACGAGCAGTACTTC.

In this sample, this clonotype turned up a few times. This CDR3 is CASSPRWSSYNEQFF. The CDR3 nucleotides read TGTGCCAGCAGTCCGAGGTGGAGCTCCTACAATGAGCAGTTCTTC. The V and J genes are TRBV6-1 and TRBJ2-1; D is unresolved. This CDR3 contains 15 residues. Germline loops: CDR1 MNHNS, CDR2 SASEGT. V was shortened by 5 bases and J by 0 bases, with 11 bases between the two germline ends.

V usage is TRBV10-1 and J usage is TRBJ2-3, with a tentative D call TRBD1 (5 bases). The CDR3 has 14 amino acids. CDR1 and CDR2 from the germline V gene are WNHNN and SYGVQD (reference sequence). The V gene lost 2 bases and the J gene lost 3 bases, with 9 bases spanning the gap. CDR3 nucleotide sequence: TGCGCCAGCAGTGAGAACCAGGGAACAGATACGCAGTATTTT. It translates to CASSENQGTDTQYF.

The V and J genes are TRBV28 and TRBJ1-2; no definite D call. Trimming pared 3 bases from V and 2 bases from J, leaving 13 bases between. Germline V gives CDR1 MDHEN, CDR2 SYDVKM. The CDR3 length is 15 residues. The CDR3 here is CASSLIVAPNYGYTF. The CDR3 DNA follows: TGTGCCAGCAGTTTGATCGTCGCCCCGAACTATGGCTACACCTTC.

This clonotype occurred many times. The chain recombines TRBV3-1 with TRBJ1-4; tentative D call: TRBD1 (6 bases). The CDR3 runs to 13 residues. The V and J ends lost 3 bases and 8 bases respectively, with 10 bases between them. Per germline, CDR1 LGHDT and CDR2 YNNKEL (reference sequence). CDR3 region: CASSQGGTEKLFF. Here the CDR3 DNA reads TGTGCCAGCAGCCAGGGTGGGACAGAAAAACTGTTTTTT.

The sample holds many counts of this clonotype. This chain joins TRBV28 and TRBJ1-5; the D gene is possibly TRBD1 (5 bases). The CDR3 length is 15 residues. The germline V gene encodes CDR1 MDHEN and CDR2 SYDVKM. V was trimmed by 7 bases and J by 7 bases, leaving 20 bases between them. CDR3 DNA: TGTGCCAGCAATACCGGGGGGGGGGTTCGCCAGCCCCAGCATTTT. Encoded protein: CASNTGGGVRQPQHF.

The sample holds many counts of this clonotype. This rearrangement joins TRBV18 to TRBJ2-3, with 7 bases lining up with TRBD2. The CDR3 runs to 16 residues. Trimming took 3 bases from V and 0 from J; bases not matched to a gene: 6. Looked up from germline, CDR1 is KGHSH and CDR2 is LQKENI. CDR3 sequence reads: CASSPGAGTSTDTQYF. The CDR3, as DNA: TGTGCCAGCTCACCGGGAGCGGGGACTAGCACAGATACGCAGTATTTT.

This chain uses TRBV4-3 with TRBJ2-7, with 8 nucleotides matching TRBD2. The CDR3 runs 14 residues. The J segment lost 3 bases and the V segment lost 2 bases, leaving 3 bases of the junction unmatched. Looked up from germline, CDR1 is LGHNA and CDR2 is YSLEER. The CDR3 DNA reads as TGCGCCAGCAGCCAATACACTAGCGGCTACGAGCAGTACTTC. Its protein product is CASSQYTSGYEQYF.

The chain has TRBV19 and TRBJ2-3; 13 nucleotides match TRBD2. The CDR3 length is 16 residues. With V trimmed by 9 bases and J by 6 bases, 12 bases remained unmatched. From germline, CDR1 is LNHDA and CDR2 SQIVND (reference sequence). The CDR3 nucleotides read TGTGCCAGCCTACCGAGGACTAGCGGGAGTAGGGATACGCAGTATTTT. As protein: CASLPRTSGSRDTQYF.

This clonotype has a count of ten or more. V usage is TRBV7-9 and J usage is TRBJ2-2; TRBD2 might be the D (8 bases). In germline, CDR1 is SEHNR, CDR2 FQNEAQ (reference sequence). There are 20 residues in the CDR3. V was clipped by 3 bases and J by 1 base, with 24 bases between them. This CDR3 is CASSFPAAGEGAENTGELFF. CDR3 coding DNA: TGTGCCAGCAGCTTTCCGGCAGCGGGAGAGGGGGCGGAGAACACCGGGGAGCTGTTTTTT.

At least ten counts were recorded for this clonotype. This sequence joins TRBV6-2 or TRBV6-3 and TRBJ2-1, with D unclear. Germline V gives CDR1 MNHEY, CDR2 SVGEGT. Trimming left V 4 bases short and J 3 bases short, with 7 bases between. This CDR3 contains 13 residues. The CDR3 protein is CASSSRLYNEQFF. As DNA, the CDR3 is TGTGCCAGCAGTTCTAGGCTCTACAATGAGCAGTTCTTC.